The subject of this entry is one TCR beta chain. The antigen remains undetermined. Germline V lookup: CDR1 GTSNPN, CDR2 SVGIG (reference sequence). V lost 0 bases, J lost 7 bases, and 19 bases lay in between. The CDR3 has 16 amino acids. This entry is derived from a study of OX40 agonist ivuxolimab in advanced cancers. Only in-frame clones appear in the TCRdb table, and some are missing; sequencing was by immunoSEQ multiplex PCR. The sample holds around 57,000 clones, about nine tenths seen once. General observations from the study: In the expanded peripheral T cells, antigen specificity was never determined. Fewer expanded clones were found on average in CD4+ than in CD8+ T cells. Both blood CD4+ and CD8+ T cells showed clonal growth by week 6 at 0.1 to 3.0 mg/kg. The study found among the lowest clonal expansion in partial responders at 0.1-3.0 mg/kg.

The sequences come from CD4+ or CD8+ T cells sorted from blood, collected in a trial of the OX40 agonist ivuxolimab. This TCR derives from an adult with an advanced solid tumor such as melanoma, head and neck, liver or kidney cancer. The rearrangement uses TRBV30 and TRBJ2-1, with D possibly TRBD1 on 5 matching bases. For the CDR3, the DNA is TGTGCCTGGAGTGTACACATCCCAGGGTTGATAAATGAGCAGTTCTTC. This gives the protein CAWSVHIPGLINEQFF.